A selection of T cell receptor beta chains follows, all from one sample in a study of blood T cell repertoires in COVID-19. Generated by immunoSEQ multiplex PCR, the TCRdb table keeps only in-frame clones and is missing some. Of some 83,000 clones detected, about four fifths appear once; the ten largest clones hold roughly a fifth. Material: peripheral blood. The receptors come from a human donor in a cohort sampled during active COVID-19. Each CDR3 is given with its conserved first and last residue. A D gene is named only where the DNA matches it firmly. Where a row states a size, it is once, few, many or the class of an expanded clone; other rows omit it.

v_call: TRBV5-1; j_call: TRBJ2-2; clone_size: .; d_call: .; cdr3_aa: CASRPDDRGRPSGGPFTGELFF; cdr3_nt: TGCGCCAGCAGGCCCGACGACAGGGGGCGGCCCAGCGGGGGGCCGTTCACCGGGGAGCTGTTTTTT
v_call: TRBV19; j_call: TRBJ2-2; clone_size: .; d_call: .; cdr3_aa: CASSIKTAKNTGELFF; cdr3_nt: TGTGCCAGTAGTATTAAGACAGCTAAAAACACCGGGGAGCTGTTTTTT
v_call: TRBV5-1; j_call: TRBJ2-7; clone_size: few; d_call: .; cdr3_aa: CASSLAVSSVSREQYF; cdr3_nt: TGCGCCAGCAGCTTGGCCGTTAGCTCTGTGTCGCGAGAGCAGTACTTC
v_call: TRBV28; j_call: TRBJ2-7; clone_size: .; d_call: TRBD1; cdr3_aa: CASSLIRQGATYEQYF; cdr3_nt: TGTGCCAGCAGTTTAATTCGACAGGGGGCTACCTACGAGCAGTACTTC
v_call: TRBV28; j_call: TRBJ2-5; clone_size: .; d_call: TRBD2; cdr3_aa: CASSSLAGLPLETQYF; cdr3_nt: TGTGCCAGCAGTTCACTAGCGGGGCTTCCCTTAGAGACCCAGTACTTC
v_call: TRBV5-1; j_call: TRBJ1-1; clone_size: .; d_call: .; cdr3_aa: CASSFNRETEAFF; cdr3_nt: TGCGCCAGCAGCTTTAACAGGGAAACTGAAGCTTTCTTT
v_call: TRBV4-2; j_call: TRBJ2-5; clone_size: .; d_call: .; cdr3_aa: CASSQVAGPRGQETQYF; cdr3_nt: TGTGCCAGCAGCCAAGTGGCGGGACCACGCGGCCAAGAGACCCAGTACTTC
v_call: TRBV2; j_call: TRBJ1-1; clone_size: once; d_call: .; cdr3_aa: CASSSQGTEAFF; cdr3_nt: TGTGCCAGCAGTTCCCAGGGAACTGAAGCTTTCTTT
v_call: TRBV9; j_call: TRBJ1-5; clone_size: .; d_call: TRBD1; cdr3_aa: CASSAGTGGSQPQHF; cdr3_nt: TGTGCCAGCAGCGCCGGGACAGGGGGCAGTCAGCCCCAGCATTTT
v_call: TRBV7-9; j_call: TRBJ2-2; clone_size: once; d_call: TRBD1; cdr3_aa: CASRQTGGDTGELFF; cdr3_nt: TGTGCCAGCAGACAGACAGGGGGGGACACCGGGGAGCTGTTTTTT
v_call: TRBV29-1; j_call: TRBJ2-3; clone_size: once; d_call: TRBD2; cdr3_aa: CSVAGTAGTSGVGDTQYF; cdr3_nt: TGCAGCGTTGCCGGGACAGCCGGGACTAGCGGGGTGGGAGATACGCAGTATTTT
v_call: TRBV6-4; j_call: TRBJ2-1; clone_size: .; d_call: TRBD2; cdr3_aa: CASSDSGSGGFSYNEQFF; cdr3_nt: TGTGCCAGCAGTGACTCGGGGAGCGGGGGATTCTCCTACAATGAGCAGTTCTTC
v_call: TRBV18; j_call: TRBJ2-7; clone_size: .; d_call: .; cdr3_aa: CASSPQPLTTYEQYF; cdr3_nt: TGTGCCAGCTCACCACAACCGTTAACAACCTACGAGCAGTACTTC
v_call: TRBV5-4; j_call: TRBJ1-4; clone_size: .; d_call: TRBD1; cdr3_aa: CASSTGGTNEKLFF; cdr3_nt: TGTGCCAGCAGTACAGGGGGTACTAATGAAAAACTGTTTTTT
v_call: TRBV6-4; j_call: TRBJ2-5; clone_size: once; d_call: TRBD2; cdr3_aa: CASSDNGLAGETQYF; cdr3_nt: TGTGCCAGCAGTGACAATGGACTAGCGGGGGAGACCCAGTACTTC
v_call: TRBV2; j_call: TRBJ1-6; clone_size: .; d_call: .; cdr3_aa: CASSVGRGFRSPLHF; cdr3_nt: TGTGCCAGCAGTGTCGGGAGGGGGTTTAGGTCACCCCTCCACTTT
v_call: TRBV28; j_call: TRBJ2-1; clone_size: .; d_call: TRBD1; cdr3_aa: CASSLGQGRTEQFF; cdr3_nt: TGTGCCAGCAGTTTAGGACAGGGACGGACTGAGCAGTTCTTC
v_call: TRBV7-2; j_call: TRBJ1-4; clone_size: .; d_call: .; cdr3_aa: CASSFLEEKLFF; cdr3_nt: TGTGCCAGCAGCTTTCTAGAAGAAAAACTGTTTTTT
v_call: TRBV7-6; j_call: TRBJ2-7; clone_size: .; d_call: TRBD2; cdr3_aa: CASSLGRAGGNYEQYF; cdr3_nt: TGTGCCAGCAGCTTAGGACGCGCGGGGGGCAACTACGAGCAGTACTTC
v_call: TRBV29-1; j_call: TRBJ2-1; clone_size: .; d_call: TRBD2; cdr3_aa: CSVETSGGRHEQFF; cdr3_nt: TGCAGCGTTGAGACTAGCGGGGGGCGCCATGAGCAGTTCTTC
v_call: TRBV11-3; j_call: TRBJ1-1; clone_size: .; d_call: TRBD1; cdr3_aa: CASSKDRGAEAFF; cdr3_nt: TGTGCCAGCAGCAAGGACAGGGGCGCTGAAGCTTTCTTT
v_call: TRBV7-8; j_call: TRBJ2-1; clone_size: .; d_call: .; cdr3_aa: CASSQKVLTIRGEQFF; cdr3_nt: TGTGCCAGCAGCCAGAAAGTTCTCACAATTAGGGGTGAGCAGTTCTTC
v_call: TRBV27; j_call: TRBJ1-4; clone_size: .; d_call: TRBD1; cdr3_aa: CASSFDRVGEKLFF; cdr3_nt: TGTGCCAGCAGTTTCGACAGGGTGGGGGAAAAACTGTTTTTT
v_call: TRBV2; j_call: TRBJ1-3; clone_size: .; d_call: .; cdr3_aa: CASRGESGNTIYF; cdr3_nt: TGTGCCAGCAGAGGGGAATCTGGAAACACCATATATTTT
v_call: TRBV24-1; j_call: TRBJ1-4; clone_size: .; d_call: .; cdr3_aa: CATSDQGRGGKLFF; cdr3_nt: TGTGCCACCAGTGACCAGGGGCGCGGGGGAAAACTGTTTTTT
v_call: TRBV28; j_call: TRBJ2-7; clone_size: .; d_call: .; cdr3_aa: CASRDSVYEQYF; cdr3_nt: TGTGCCAGCAGGGACAGCGTCTACGAGCAGTACTTC
v_call: TRBV15; j_call: TRBJ1-5; clone_size: .; d_call: .; cdr3_aa: CATSRGTANSNQPQHF; cdr3_nt: TGTGCCACCAGCAGAGGGACAGCAAATAGCAATCAGCCCCAGCATTTT
v_call: TRBV3-1/TRBV3-2; j_call: TRBJ2-7; clone_size: once; d_call: .; cdr3_aa: CASATATYEQYF; cdr3_nt: TGTGCCAGCGCGACAGCCACCTACGAGCAGTACTTC
v_call: TRBV6-5; j_call: TRBJ1-5; clone_size: .; d_call: .; cdr3_aa: CASTEQSNQPQHF; cdr3_nt: TGTGCCAGCACAGAACAGAGTAATCAGCCCCAGCATTTT
v_call: TRBV7-2; j_call: TRBJ1-1; clone_size: .; d_call: TRBD1; cdr3_aa: CASSPRDREGGTEAFF; cdr3_nt: TGTGCCAGCAGCCCCCGGGACAGGGAAGGGGGCACTGAAGCTTTCTTT
v_call: TRBV15; j_call: TRBJ1-6; clone_size: few; d_call: .; cdr3_aa: CATSITQGLGSPLHF; cdr3_nt: TGTGCCACCAGCATCACGCAGGGGTTGGGTTCACCCCTCCACTTT
v_call: TRBV30; j_call: TRBJ1-1; clone_size: once; d_call: .; cdr3_aa: CALTGGDTEAFF; cdr3_nt: TGTGCCTTAACTGGGGGGGACACTGAAGCTTTCTTT
v_call: TRBV5-1; j_call: TRBJ2-3; clone_size: .; d_call: TRBD1; cdr3_aa: CASSLNTGVSTDTQYF; cdr3_nt: TGCGCCAGCAGCTTGAACACAGGGGTTAGCACAGATACGCAGTATTTT
v_call: TRBV5-1; j_call: TRBJ1-4; clone_size: .; d_call: .; cdr3_aa: CASSLGAANEKLFF; cdr3_nt: TGCGCCAGCAGCTTGGGGGCAGCTAATGAAAAACTGTTTTTT
v_call: TRBV11-2; j_call: TRBJ2-3; clone_size: .; d_call: .; cdr3_aa: CASSELASTDTQYF; cdr3_nt: TGTGCCAGCAGCGAGCTAGCGAGCACAGATACGCAGTATTTT
v_call: TRBV24-1; j_call: TRBJ2-2; clone_size: few; d_call: .; cdr3_aa: CATSLSQGNTGELFF; cdr3_nt: TGTGCCACCAGTCTCTCACAGGGTAACACCGGGGAGCTGTTTTTT
v_call: TRBV6-6; j_call: TRBJ1-5; clone_size: .; d_call: .; cdr3_aa: CASSYSGGGGNQPQHF; cdr3_nt: TGTGCCAGCAGTTACTCTGGCGGGGGAGGCAATCAGCCCCAGCATTTT
v_call: TRBV18; j_call: TRBJ1-6; clone_size: once; d_call: .; cdr3_aa: CASSPLPENSPLHF; cdr3_nt: TGTGCCAGCTCACCTCTTCCCGAGAATTCACCCCTCCACTTT
v_call: TRBV9; j_call: TRBJ2-1; clone_size: .; d_call: .; cdr3_aa: CASSVVAGSSYNEQFF; cdr3_nt: TGTGCCAGCAGCGTAGTTGCGGGGAGCTCCTACAATGAGCAGTTCTTC
v_call: TRBV6-4; j_call: TRBJ1-5; clone_size: .; d_call: .; cdr3_aa: CASSDYTGNPNQPQHF; cdr3_nt: TGTGCCAGCAGTGACTATACAGGGAACCCTAATCAGCCCCAGCATTTT